This passage covers 7 T cell receptor beta chains from one sample sequenced in a study of patients and donors after allogeneic stem cell transplantation. TCRdb re-analysed the RT-PCR reads in MiXCR, keeping a single row per CDR3 protein. The repertoire holds tens of thousands of distinct CDR3 sequences, with 37% as singletons. The specimen sequenced was blood, either unsorted or a sorted T cell fraction (not recorded which). Receptor source: a human donor who was either an allogeneic HSCT recipient or a stem cell or donor lymphocyte infusion donor (not recorded which). It is not recorded whose cells these are; they may come from a transplant donor.

The table lists this clonotype with a few counts. V gene TRBV5-8 combines with J gene TRBJ2-7; D is ambiguous. This CDR3 spans 13 amino acids. The V end was cut by 1 base, the J end by 4 bases, with 9 bases between. CDR1 is SGHTS and CDR2 is YDEGEE in the germline V gene. CDR3 protein: CASSLLGEYEQYF. DNA of the CDR3: TGTGCCAGCAGCTTGTTAGGAGAGTACGAGCAGTACTTC.

The chain combines TRBV5-1 with TRBJ2-7; the D is unclear. Deletions cut 1 base from V and 5 bases from J, with 13 bases between. Germline V gene lookup returns CDR1 SGHRS and CDR2 YFSETQ. CDR3 length: 14 residues. In nucleotides, the CDR3 is TGCGCCAGCAGCTTGCCCCGACCAGACAACGAGCAGTACTTC. Translating gives CASSLPRPDNEQYF.

This rearrangement joins TRBV5-1 to TRBJ1-1; unclear D gene. CDR3 size: 12 residues. Trimming pared 4 bases from V and 1 base from J, leaving 5 bases between. Germline loops: CDR1 SGHRS, CDR2 YFSETQ. The CDR3 spells CASSAQNTEAFF. CDR3 nucleotide sequence: TGCGCCAGCAGCGCCCAGAACACTGAAGCTTTCTTT.

Note on this clonotype: This may come from a read error, since a much larger clone is one base off. This sequence joins TRBV13 and TRBJ1-2; no clear D. Germline V lookup: CDR1 PRHDT, CDR2 FYEKMQ (reference sequence). The CDR3 contains 16 residues. The CDR3 sequence is CASSLGRGRGNCGYTF. CDR3 nucleotides: TGTGCCAGCAGCTTAGGACGCGGACGGGGTAACTGTGGCTACACCTTC. The full variable domain, in which reference TRBV13 and TRBJ1-2 provide the parts outside the CDR3, is AAGVIQSPRHLIKEKRETATLKCYPIPRHDTVYWYQQGPGQDPQFLISFYEKMQSDKGSIPDRFSAQQFSDYHSELNMSSLELGDSALYFCASSLGRGRGNCGYTFGSGTRLTVV.

CDR3 DNA sequence: TGCGCCAGCAGCCCAGTCACAGGGGGCTACACAGATACGCAGTATTTT. Its protein product is CASSPVTGGYTDTQYF. The gene calls are TRBV4-3 and TRBJ2-3; 9 bases map to TRBD1. The CDR3 has 16 amino acids. Germline-derived CDR1 and CDR2 are LGHNA and YSLEER. Trimming at V came to 4 bases and at J to 2 bases, leaving 7 bases not matched to a gene.

This clonotype was observed at least ten times. The chain is built from TRBV6-5 and TRBJ1-1; 7 bases line up with TRBD1. This CDR3 contains 15 residues. The germline gives CDR1 MNHEY, CDR2 SVGAGI. The V gene end was trimmed by 8 bases and the J gene end by 5 bases; junction bases not matched to a gene: 14. CDR3 DNA sequence: TGTGCCAGCGGTATCCCGGGGACAGTACGAACTGAAGCTTTCTTT. Its protein is CASGIPGTVRTEAFF.

V is TRBV4-3 and J is TRBJ1-1, with D possibly TRBD1 on 6 matching bases. Germline CDR1 LGHNA, CDR2 YSLEER. V lost 1 base and J 7 bases, leaving 13 bases between the germline ends. The CDR3 has 14 residues. The CDR3, as DNA: TGCGCCAGCAGCCAAGGGACAGAGGCCTTTGAAGCTTTCTTT. Amino acids: CASSQGTEAFEAFF.